The present T cell receptor beta chain was sequenced within a study of identifying expanded T cells in peripheral blood. Sequencing used immunoSEQ multiplex PCR; TCRdb keeps in-frame clones, though not all of them. There are some 96,000 clones in the sample; about 87% occur only once, and about 5.9% lies in the top ten. Whole-study findings and limits: Variance in clone template counts between two-week samples significantly increased with total template count across all healthy donors. Over about two and four weeks, about 15 and 19 clones changed, versus roughly 1.1 between replicates.

The germline CDR1 and CDR2 sequences are MNHNS and SASEGT. After removal of 5 bases from V and 5 bases from J, the junction contained 3 bases not matched to a gene. The CDR3 covers 14 residues. As to this clone: Its antigen is currently unknown.

The chain links TRBV6-1 to TRBJ1-6, with 7 bases matching TRBD1. Sequencing was performed on blood. This TCR was sampled from a person between 18 and 75 years old in good health. As DNA, the CDR3 is TGTGCCAGCAGTTTTACAGGGGATAATTCACCCCTCCACTTT. It is translated as CASSFTGDNSPLHF.